The 28 T cell receptor beta chains in this list originate from one sample, sequenced in a study of T cell repertoires in cytomegalovirus infection. From the reads, TCRdb called clonotypes with MiXCR, one entry per CDR3 protein. The sample lists hundreds of thousands of distinct CDR3 sequences, around 10% occurring once. Sequencing was performed on PBMCs. The source is a human donor in good health (CMV status not recorded). Some clones in this sample may be carry-over from other donors' samples.

This clonotype was recorded at least ten times. The V gene is TRBV28, the J gene TRBJ2-2; 10 nucleotides align to TRBD1. Germline trimming cut 5 bases from V and 6 bases from J; bases unmatched to any gene: 9. The germline V gene encodes CDR1 MDHEN and CDR2 SYDVKM. This CDR3 spans 16 amino acids. The chain's CDR3 is CASSGVGTGVPGELFF. Here the CDR3 DNA reads TGTGCCAGCAGTGGGGTCGGGACAGGGGTCCCCGGGGAGCTGTTTTTT. Drawing the rest from reference TRBV28 and TRBJ2-2, the complete variable domain is DVKVTQSSRYLVKRTGEKVFLECVQDMDHENMFWYRQDPGLGLRLIYFSYDVKMKEKGDIPEGYSVSREKKERFSLILESASTNQTSMYLCASSGVGTGVPGELFFGEGSRLTVL.

This clonotype appeared many times. V is TRBV20-1 and J is TRBJ2-3, with TRBD1 identical over 7 bases. The CDR3 consists of 17 residues. Germline CDR1 is DFQATT and CDR2 is SNEGSKA (reference sequence). Trimming removed 5 bases from V and 2 bases from J; junction bases left unmatched: 16. The CDR3 sequence is CSASPGPGQRSTDTQYF. CDR3 in DNA: TGCAGTGCTTCCCCGGGACCGGGACAGAGGTCCACAGATACGCAGTATTTT.

In this sample, this clonotype turned up many times. This rearrangement joins TRBV7-2 to TRBJ2-4; 10 nucleotides align to TRBD1. Per germline, CDR1 SGHTA and CDR2 FQGNSA. The CDR3 runs to 16 residues. Unmatched junction bases numbered 9, after V lost 2 bases and J lost 8 bases. The CDR3 is CASSLPGQGLLDIQYF. CDR3 nucleotide sequence: TGTGCCAGCAGCTTACCGGGACAGGGGTTACTAGACATTCAGTACTTC.

There are many counts of this clonotype. The chain links TRBV6-1 to TRBJ1-1; D possibly corresponds to TRBD1 (5 bases). Trimming pared 5 bases from V and 3 bases from J, leaving 10 bases between. Germline loops: CDR1 MNHNS, CDR2 SASEGT. This CDR3 region has 13 residues. CDR3 DNA: TGTGCCAGCAGTCCCAGAGGGGACACTGAAGCTTTCTTT. It translates to CASSPRGDTEAFF.

The genes are TRBV7-6 and TRBJ1-2; 9 bases match TRBD1. Trimming removed 0 bases from V and 4 bases from J; junction bases left unmatched: 6. The CDR3 is 16 amino acids. Germline V CDR1 and CDR2: SGHVS, FNYEAQ. CDR3 coding DNA: TGTGCCAGCAGCTTAGCCCGACAGGGGGTTATCTATGGCTACACCTTC. The encoded protein is CASSLARQGVIYGYTF.

This clonotype was seen at least ten times. The gene calls are TRBV7-9 and TRBJ2-6; D gene ambiguous. Looked up from germline, CDR1 is SEHNR and CDR2 is FQNEAQ (reference sequence). The CDR3 loop spans 16 amino acids. V dropped 3 bases and J dropped 0 bases, with 9 bases sitting between them. The CDR3 is CASSLAGISGANVLTF. For the CDR3, the DNA is TGTGCCAGCAGCTTGGCCGGAATCTCTGGGGCCAACGTCCTGACTTTC.

There are many counts of this clonotype. The chain carries TRBV12-3 or TRBV12-4 and TRBJ1-2; D is perhaps TRBD1 (5 bases). There are 12 residues in the CDR3. Trimming took 6 bases from V and 4 from J, leaving 9 bases between them. The CDR3 loop is CASRGGAYGYTF. In DNA form, the CDR3 reads TGTGCCAGCAGGGGAGGGGCCTATGGCTACACCTTC.

The V gene is TRBV28, the J gene TRBJ1-1; D gene uncertain. This CDR3 has 12 amino acids. Germline assignment: CDR1 MDHEN and CDR2 SYDVKM. V lost 6 bases to trimming and J lost 4 bases, with 9 bases between them. The CDR3 sequence is CASRLWGTEAFF. For the CDR3, the DNA is TGTGCCAGCAGACTGTGGGGCACTGAAGCTTTCTTT.

This clonotype was seen many times. The rearrangement uses TRBV7-9 and TRBJ2-2, with TRBD1 matching over 10 bases. CDR3 size: 16 residues. V shed 5 bases, J shed 4 bases, and the junction held 7 bases outside the gene matches. Germline V gives CDR1 SEHNR, CDR2 FQNEAQ (reference sequence). The CDR3 nucleotides are TGTGCCAGCAGCACCGACAGGGGGCGGGTCACCGGGGAGCTGTTTTTT. Its protein product is CASSTDRGRVTGELFF. The whole variable domain, filled in from reference TRBV7-9 and TRBJ2-2, reads DTGVSQNPRHKITKRGQNVTFRCDPISEHNRLYWYRQTLGQGPEFLTYFQNEAQLEKSRLLSDRFSAERPKGSFSTLEIQRTEQGDSAMYLCASSTDRGRVTGELFFGEGSRLTVL.

The rearrangement uses TRBV7-9 and TRBJ1-1; a weak D match, TRBD1 (5 bases). V was trimmed by 5 bases and J by 4 bases, leaving 14 bases between them. Germline-derived CDR1 and CDR2 are SEHNR and FQNEAQ (reference sequence). The CDR3 length is 14 residues. This chain's CDR3 is CASSPWDGATEAFF. CDR3 in DNA: TGTGCCAGCAGCCCTTGGGACGGGGCCACTGAAGCTTTCTTT.

This clonotype showed up many times. The V gene is TRBV13, the J gene TRBJ1-3; 9 positions agree with TRBD1. CDR1 PRHDT and CDR2 FYEKMQ come from the germline V gene (reference sequence). Trimming removed 5 bases from V and 5 bases from J; junction bases left unmatched: 10. The CDR3 covers 16 residues. In DNA form, the CDR3 reads TGTGCCAGCAGCACGAGTCCGGGACAGGGTAGAAACACCATATATTTT. Translated: CASSTSPGQGRNTIYF.

This clonotype was counted only a few times. The rearrangement uses TRBV20-1 and TRBJ2-3; D not resolved. The CDR3 runs 16 residues. Germline CDR1 and CDR2: DFQATT and SNEGSKA (reference sequence). V lost 3 bases and J lost 0, with 16 bases in between. The CDR3 loop is CSARPSLSPSTDTQYF. DNA of the CDR3: TGCAGTGCTAGGCCCTCGCTTTCCCCGAGCACAGATACGCAGTATTTT.

The chain couples TRBV5-3 to TRBJ2-1; either TRBD1 or TRBD2 may fit D (6 bases each). TRBV5-3 belongs to the ORF category, with a function that is uncertain. The V end was cut by 10 bases, the J end by 7 bases, with 12 bases between. The CDR3 sequence is 11 residues long. The CDR3 sequence is CAPGAGNEQFF. The CDR3, as DNA: TGTGCCCCGGGGGCGGGTAATGAGCAGTTCTTC.

In its sample, this clonotype was seen many times. The chain carries TRBV7-2 and TRBJ2-5; no reliable D call. This CDR3 has 16 amino acids. Germline V gives CDR1 SGHTA, CDR2 FQGNSA. The V gene lost 1 base and the J gene lost 1 base, with 13 bases spanning the gap. CDR3 bases: TGTGCCAGCAGCTTAGTTTGGAGTCTGACCCAAGAGACCCAGTACTTC. Translating it yields CASSLVWSLTQETQYF.

There are a few counts of this clonotype. The rearrangement links TRBV6-6 to TRBJ1-2; 7 bases map to TRBD1. The CDR3 covers 15 residues. Germline CDR1 MNHNY, CDR2 SVGAGI (reference sequence). V lost 2 bases, J lost 7 bases, and 10 bases stayed unmatched. This CDR3 reads CASSYPPTGIVGYTF. CDR3 nucleotides: TGTGCCAGCAGTTACCCTCCGACAGGGATTGTTGGCTACACCTTC.

This clonotype has a handful of counts. The gene calls are TRBV5-1 and TRBJ2-1; 9 nucleotides agree with TRBD1. The CDR3 extends over 15 amino acids. J lost 5 bases, V lost 2 bases, and 5 bases had no gene match. Germline V CDR1 and CDR2: SGHRS, YFSETQ. The CDR3 sequence is CASSFRDRDNNEQFF. The CDR3 coding sequence is TGCGCCAGCAGCTTTCGGGACAGGGATAACAATGAGCAGTTCTTC.

This clonotype was seen at least ten times. The chain couples TRBV5-5 to TRBJ2-2; D is unclear. Germline lookup yields CDR1 SGHKS and CDR2 YYEKEE (reference sequence). There are 15 residues in the CDR3. V was cut by 0 bases and J by 5 bases, with 11 bases left in between. For the CDR3, the DNA is TGTGCCAGCAGCTTGGAAGGATTTGGGACCGGGGAGCTGTTTTTT. This translates into CASSLEGFGTGELFF.

This clonotype occurred many times. This sequence joins TRBV6-1 and TRBJ2-3; TRBD2 agrees at 8 bases. This CDR3 is 18 amino acids long. Germline CDR1 reads MNHNS; CDR2 reads SASEGT. V was pared by 5 bases and J by 2 bases, with 15 bases of the junction left unmatched. CDR3 loop: CASSRGGLGNWVTDTQYF. Here the CDR3 DNA reads TGTGCCAGCAGTAGAGGGGGACTAGGGAATTGGGTCACAGATACGCAGTATTTT.

This clonotype has a handful of counts. V and J are TRBV2 and TRBJ2-3, with D unclear. Per germline, CDR1 SNHLY and CDR2 FYNNEI. V lost 2 bases, J lost 2 bases, and 8 bases lay in between. CDR3 size: 14 residues. The chain's CDR3 is CASSENSYTDTQYF. In DNA, the CDR3 is TGTGCCAGCAGTGAAAACTCTTACACAGATACGCAGTATTTT.

This clonotype was seen repeatedly, ten times or more. This rearrangement joins TRBV7-9 to TRBJ2-1; TRBD2 aligns across 12 bases. The V segment lost 0 bases and the J segment 9 bases; nucleotides outside the gene matches: 6. This CDR3 is built from 16 residues. CDR1 is SEHNR and CDR2 is FQNEAQ in the germline V gene (reference sequence). CDR3 amino acids: CASSLALAGGLGEQFF. For the CDR3, the DNA is TGTGCCAGCAGCTTAGCCCTAGCGGGGGGGCTGGGTGAGCAGTTCTTC.

CDR3 residues: CASSLAPGGRVHTQYF. In DNA, the CDR3 is TGTGCCAGCAGCTTAGCCCCGGGGGGCCGAGTCCATACGCAGTATTTT. J is TRBJ2-3 and V is TRBV7-9, with D possibly matching TRBD2 (7 bases). The CDR3 loop spans 16 amino acids. Germline CDR1 is SEHNR and CDR2 is FQNEAQ (reference sequence). The V gene lost 0 bases and the J gene lost 7 bases, with 17 bases spanning the gap.

The rearrangement joins TRBV2 to TRBJ2-7; no reliable D call. Per germline, CDR1 SNHLY and CDR2 FYNNEI. The CDR3 is 12 residues long. With 3 bases removed from V and 0 bases from J, the gap between germline ends came to 3 bases. This CDR3 is CASSDNSYEQYF. The DNA of the CDR3 is TGTGCCAGCAGTGATAACTCCTACGAGCAGTACTTC.

This clonotype was recorded many times. The chain employs TRBV6-2 or TRBV6-3 and TRBJ2-7; TRBD1 matches at 7 bases. The CDR3 totals 15 residues. The germline V gene has CDR1 MNHEY and CDR2 SVGEGT. Trimming took 5 bases from V and 0 from J; bases not matched to a gene: 7. The CDR3 DNA reads as TGTGCCAGCAGTACCTCGGCAGGGGGCTCCTACGAGCAGTACGTC. Translation: CASSTSAGGSYEQYV.

This clonotype was counted many times. The chain combines TRBV28 with TRBJ1-2; D possibly corresponds to TRBD1 (5 bases). The CDR3 covers 14 residues. Germline values: CDR1 MDHEN, CDR2 SYDVKM. Trimming removed 9 bases at V and 3 bases at J, with 17 bases between. The CDR3 spells CASGPRDRDYGYTF. The CDR3 DNA is TGTGCCAGTGGCCCCAGGGATCGTGACTATGGCTACACCTTC.

This chain uses TRBV25-1 with TRBJ1-1; D may be TRBD1 (5 bases). Trimming stripped 11 bases from V and 3 bases from J, with 13 bases between. The V gene's germline CDR1 is MGHDK and CDR2 SYGVNS. The CDR3 covers 12 residues. CDR3 sequence: CAWWIRDTEAFF. The CDR3 DNA is TGTGCCTGGTGGATCAGGGACACTGAAGCTTTCTTT.

This clonotype came up a few times. The V and J genes are TRBV18 and TRBJ2-2; 8 bases align to TRBD1. The CDR3 loop spans 16 amino acids. J gave up 0 bases and V 1 base, and 1 base lay outside the gene matches. Germline CDR1 and CDR2: KGHSH and LQKENI. The CDR3 bases are TGTGCCAGCTCACCACGGACAGGGACGAACACCGGGGAGCTGTTTTTT. This encodes CASSPRTGTNTGELFF.

This clonotype was observed at least ten times. The CDR3 loop is CASSQNRDTPYEQYF. The CDR3 DNA follows: TGTGCCAGCAGCCAAAACCGGGACACTCCCTACGAGCAGTACTTC. This sequence joins TRBV7-4 and TRBJ2-7, with TRBD1 as a possible D gene (6 bases). Trimming cost V 5 bases and J 2 bases, with 16 bases left between them. The CDR3 is 15 residues long. Germline loops: CDR1 SGHVT, CDR2 SQSDAQ.

This clonotype was seen many times. This chain connects TRBV28 to TRBJ1-6; D ambiguous. Germline V gives CDR1 MDHEN, CDR2 SYDVKM. CDR3 size: 15 residues. V was cut by 3 bases and J by 2 bases, with 8 bases left in between. The CDR3 spells CASSFSGTYNSPLHF. In DNA, the CDR3 is TGTGCCAGCAGTTTCTCCGGGACCTATAATTCACCCCTCCACTTT.